The rows below give T cell receptor beta chains drawn from one sample of a study of graft-versus-host responses after intestinal transplantation. Using immunoSEQ multiplex PCR, the repertoire was profiled, and TCRdb retains in-frame clones only, with some absent. The sample records about 93,000 clones, just under 95% being singletons. Their target antigens are unknown. Material: unstimulated CD8+ T cells sorted from spleen or lymph node cells, obtained before intestinal transplant. The receptors stem from a human donor who received an intestinal transplant. Each CDR3 is given without its conserved first and last residue.

v_gene,CDR3aa
TRBV4-1,ASSQIPPGTGTDTQY
TRBV27,ASSAMLAGVADTQY
TRBV6-1,ASSEALGAMNTEAF
TRBV5-6,ASSSYDWDRDRANYGYT
TRBV12-2,ASRPRDRGRRDNCSPLH
TRBV4-3,ASRDTGGSGNTIY
TRBV5-1,ASSPPTGNRYEQY
TRBV10-3,AISERLAGGPLSTDTQY
TRBV9,ASSHPRGQGNTGELF
TRBV14,ASSQDFFDSGILQETQY
TRBV7-6,ASSPRSGISADTQY
TRBV19,ASTSRGSSNQPQH
TRBV4-1,ASSAQVADRGKQETQY
TRBV15,ATSRDKDGEGSYNSPLH
TRBV9,ASSVGSGDYEQY
TRBV15,ATSRGYEDEQY
TRBV27,ASSLIGGAQY